The source of this T cell receptor (beta chain) is a study of control samples from healthy donors and cancer patients. Profiled with immunoSEQ multiplex PCR; TCRdb holds only in-frame clones, not every one. The repertoire holds roughly 40,000 clones, with 92% as singletons. The sequenced sample consisted of blood. The sequence came from a woman in her forties or fifties in good health.

CDR3 in DNA: TGTGCCAGCAGTTTACCTCGACGGCTGAGCTCACCCCTCCACTTT. It encodes CASSLPRRLSSPLHF. The J gene is TRBJ1-6, the V gene TRBV28, with unresolved D. The V end lost 2 bases, the J end lost 10 bases, and 15 bases lay between the germline ends. The CDR3 loop spans 15 amino acids. Germline CDR1 and CDR2: MDHEN and SYDVKM.